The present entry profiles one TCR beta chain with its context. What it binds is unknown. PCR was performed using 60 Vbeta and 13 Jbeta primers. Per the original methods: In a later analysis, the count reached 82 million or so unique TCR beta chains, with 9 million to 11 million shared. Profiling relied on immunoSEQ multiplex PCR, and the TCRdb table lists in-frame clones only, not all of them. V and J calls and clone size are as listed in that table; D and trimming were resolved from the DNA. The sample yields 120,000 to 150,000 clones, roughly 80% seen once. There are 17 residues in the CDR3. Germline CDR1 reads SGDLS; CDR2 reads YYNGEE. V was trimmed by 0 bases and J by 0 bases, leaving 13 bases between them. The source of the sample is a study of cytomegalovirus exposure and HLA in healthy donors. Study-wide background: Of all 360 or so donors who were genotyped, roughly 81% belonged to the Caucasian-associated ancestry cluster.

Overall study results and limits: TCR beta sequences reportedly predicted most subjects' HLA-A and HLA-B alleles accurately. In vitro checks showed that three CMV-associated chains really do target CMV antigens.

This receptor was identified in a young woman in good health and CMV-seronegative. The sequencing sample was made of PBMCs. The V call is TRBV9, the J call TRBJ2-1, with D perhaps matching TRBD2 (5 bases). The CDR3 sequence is CASSVGRGFSSYNEQFF. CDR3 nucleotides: TGTGCCAGCAGCGTAGGCAGAGGGTTCAGCTCCTACAATGAGCAGTTCTTC.